What follows is one T cell receptor beta chain and its context. The antigen is not known. The sample belongs to a study of T-cell memory formation after mild COVID-19. About the research overall: Each donor largely had its own TCR clusters. Study outcomes and limitations: Shrinking CD4+ clones were chiefly CM and EM; CD8+ ones were chiefly EMRA.

5'RACE, which relied on constant-segment primers, yielded TCR alpha and TCR beta cDNA libraries carrying sample barcodes and UMIs. MiXCR, applied by TCRdb to the 5' RACE reads, yields one record per CDR3 protein. The top ten hold around 13% of the sample, which has fewer than 500,000 distinct CDR3 sequences, around a quarter seen once. This TCR derives from an adult woman who had mild COVID-19 (a few samples of this study predate the infection). Cell type and time point are not known. The sequenced material came from PBMCs or a T cell subset sorted from them (not recorded which).

CDR3 nucleotides: TGCGCCAGCAGCCAAGGAATCGTTAGCGGGAGTTCTGGGGGCACAGATACGCAGTATTTT. Protein product: CASSQGIVSGSSGGTDTQYF. The genes are TRBV4-3 and TRBJ2-3; 9 bases are a match to TRBD2. Trimming took 1 base from V and 1 from J; bases not matched to a gene: 15. The CDR3 spans 20 residues. CDR1 is LGHNA, CDR2 YSLEER, per germline.